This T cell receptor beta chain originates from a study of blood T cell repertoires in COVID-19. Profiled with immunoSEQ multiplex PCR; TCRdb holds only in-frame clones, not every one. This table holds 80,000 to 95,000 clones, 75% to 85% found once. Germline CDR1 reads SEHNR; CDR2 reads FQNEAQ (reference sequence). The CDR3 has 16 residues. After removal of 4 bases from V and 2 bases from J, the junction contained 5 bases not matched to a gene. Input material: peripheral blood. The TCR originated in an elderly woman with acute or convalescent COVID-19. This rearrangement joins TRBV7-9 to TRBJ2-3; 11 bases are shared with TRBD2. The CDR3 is CASSSLAGETTDTQYF. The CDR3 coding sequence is TGTGCCAGCAGCTCACTAGCGGGGGAGACCACAGATACGCAGTATTTT.